The source of this T cell receptor (beta chain) is a study of shared clonotypes between healthy human individuals. Looking at the study overall: Plates per donor: three CD4 naive, three CD4 memory, two CD8 naive, one CD8 memory.

Measured with immunoSEQ multiplex PCR; TCRdb has only the in-frame clones, and not every one. The table includes about 1.4 million clones, around 97% detected once. This CDR3 is built from 14 residues. CDR1 and CDR2 from the germline V gene are MNHEY and SMNVEV (reference sequence). V dropped 4 bases and J dropped 0 bases, with 8 bases sitting between them. The gene calls are TRBV27 and TRBJ2-3; D remains ambiguous. The clonotype originates from a man aged 30 to 45 in good health. The sample consisted of naive CD4+ T cells sorted from blood. Described subset: CD45RA+ positively selected. This chain's CDR3 is CASSSRLSTDTQYF. DNA of the CDR3: TGTGCCAGCAGTTCCCGTTTAAGCACAGATACGCAGTATTTT.